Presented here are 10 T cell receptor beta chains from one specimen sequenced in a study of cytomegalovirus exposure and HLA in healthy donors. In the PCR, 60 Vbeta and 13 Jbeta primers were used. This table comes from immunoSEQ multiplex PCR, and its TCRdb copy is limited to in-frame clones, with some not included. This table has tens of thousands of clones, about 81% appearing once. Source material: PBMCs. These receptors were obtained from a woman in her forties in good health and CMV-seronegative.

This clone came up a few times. The CDR3 sequence: CASTQGEAFF. The CDR3 nucleotides are TGTGCCAGTACCCAGGGTGAAGCTTTCTTT. The chain couples TRBV11-2 to TRBJ1-1, with D possibly matching TRBD1 (5 bases). Germline V gene lookup returns CDR1 SGHAT and CDR2 FQNNGV. The CDR3 contains 10 residues. The V and J ends lost 9 bases and 7 bases respectively, with 9 bases between them.

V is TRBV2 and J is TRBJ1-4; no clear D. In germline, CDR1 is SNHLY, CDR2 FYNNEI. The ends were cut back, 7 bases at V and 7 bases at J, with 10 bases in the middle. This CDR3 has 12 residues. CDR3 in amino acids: CASTQEGEKLFF. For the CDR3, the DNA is TGTGCCAGCACCCAGGAGGGTGAAAAACTGTTTTTT.

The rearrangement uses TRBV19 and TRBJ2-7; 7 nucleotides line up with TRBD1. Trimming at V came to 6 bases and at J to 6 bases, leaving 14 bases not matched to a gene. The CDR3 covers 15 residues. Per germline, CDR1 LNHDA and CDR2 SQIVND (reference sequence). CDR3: CASRPGQLLDSEQYF. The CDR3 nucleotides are TGTGCCAGTAGACCGGGACAGCTCCTAGACAGCGAGCAGTACTTC.

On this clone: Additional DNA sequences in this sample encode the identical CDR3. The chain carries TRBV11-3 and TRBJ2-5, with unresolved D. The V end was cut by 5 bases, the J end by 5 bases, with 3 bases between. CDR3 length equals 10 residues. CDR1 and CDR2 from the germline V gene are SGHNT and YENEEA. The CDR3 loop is CASSLETQYF. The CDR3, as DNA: TGTGCCAGCAGCCTGGAGACCCAGTACTTC.

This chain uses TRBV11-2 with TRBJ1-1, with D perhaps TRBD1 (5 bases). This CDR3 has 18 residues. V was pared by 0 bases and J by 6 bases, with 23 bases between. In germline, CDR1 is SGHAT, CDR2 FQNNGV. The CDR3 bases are TGTGCCAGCAGCTTAGATTTGGCGGGACGCGGGAGAGGTGCTGAAGCTTTCTTT. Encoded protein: CASSLDLAGRGRGAEAFF.

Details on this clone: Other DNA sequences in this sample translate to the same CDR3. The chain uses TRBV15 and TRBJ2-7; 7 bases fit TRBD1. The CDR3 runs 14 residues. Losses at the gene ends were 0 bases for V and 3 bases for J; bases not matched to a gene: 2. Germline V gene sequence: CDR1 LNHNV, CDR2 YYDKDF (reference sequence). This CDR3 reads CATSRDAGGYEQYF. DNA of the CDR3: TGTGCCACCAGCAGAGATGCAGGGGGCTACGAGCAGTACTTC.

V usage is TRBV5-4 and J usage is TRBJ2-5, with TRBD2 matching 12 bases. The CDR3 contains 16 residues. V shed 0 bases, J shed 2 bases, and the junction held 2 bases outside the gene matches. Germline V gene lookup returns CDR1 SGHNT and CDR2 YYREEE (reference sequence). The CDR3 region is CASSLGLAGVQETQYF. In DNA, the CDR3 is TGTGCCAGCAGCTTGGGACTAGCGGGAGTGCAAGAGACCCAGTACTTC. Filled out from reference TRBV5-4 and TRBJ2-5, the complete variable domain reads ETGVTQSPTHLIKTRGQQVTLRCSSQSGHNTVSWYQQALGQGPQFIFQYYREEENGRGNFPPRFSGLQFPNYSSELNVNALELDDSALYLCASSLGLAGVQETQYFGPGTRLLVL.

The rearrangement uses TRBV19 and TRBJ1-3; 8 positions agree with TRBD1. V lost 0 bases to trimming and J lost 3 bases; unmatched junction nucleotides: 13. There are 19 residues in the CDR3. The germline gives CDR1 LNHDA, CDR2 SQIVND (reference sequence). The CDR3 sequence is CASSIDRQGRKFFGNTIYF. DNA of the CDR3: TGTGCCAGTAGTATAGATCGACAGGGGCGGAAGTTTTTTGGAAACACCATATATTTT. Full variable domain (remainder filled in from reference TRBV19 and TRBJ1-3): DGGITQSPKYLFRKEGQNVTLSCEQNLNHDAMYWYRQDPGQGLRLIYYSQIVNDFQKGDIAEGYSVSREKKESFPLTVTSAQKNPTAFYLCASSIDRQGRKFFGNTIYFGEGSWLTVV.

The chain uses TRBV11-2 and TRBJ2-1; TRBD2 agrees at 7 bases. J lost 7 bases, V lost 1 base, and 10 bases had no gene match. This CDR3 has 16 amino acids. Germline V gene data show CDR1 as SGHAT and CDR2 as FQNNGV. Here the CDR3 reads CASSLGSRTSVNEQFF. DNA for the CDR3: TGTGCCAGCAGCTTAGGGTCCCGGACTAGTGTTAATGAGCAGTTCTTC.

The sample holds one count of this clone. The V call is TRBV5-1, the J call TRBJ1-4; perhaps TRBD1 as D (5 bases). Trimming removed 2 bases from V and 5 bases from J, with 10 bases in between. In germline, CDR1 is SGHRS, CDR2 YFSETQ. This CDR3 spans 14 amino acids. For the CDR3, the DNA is TGCGCCAGCAGCTTAGCTAAGGGGAATGAAAAACTGTTTTTT. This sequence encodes CASSLAKGNEKLFF.